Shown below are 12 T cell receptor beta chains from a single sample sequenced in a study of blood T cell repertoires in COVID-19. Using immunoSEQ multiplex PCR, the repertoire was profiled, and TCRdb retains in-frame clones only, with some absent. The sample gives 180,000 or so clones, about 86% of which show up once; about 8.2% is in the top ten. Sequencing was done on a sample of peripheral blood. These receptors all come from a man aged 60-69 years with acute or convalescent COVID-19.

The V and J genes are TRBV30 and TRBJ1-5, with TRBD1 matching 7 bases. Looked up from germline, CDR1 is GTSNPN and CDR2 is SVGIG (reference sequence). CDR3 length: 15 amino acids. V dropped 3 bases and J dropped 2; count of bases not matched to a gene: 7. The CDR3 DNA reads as TGTGCCTGGAGCAACTCAGGGGGTGGCAATCAGCCCCAGCATTTT. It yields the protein CAWSNSGGGNQPQHF.

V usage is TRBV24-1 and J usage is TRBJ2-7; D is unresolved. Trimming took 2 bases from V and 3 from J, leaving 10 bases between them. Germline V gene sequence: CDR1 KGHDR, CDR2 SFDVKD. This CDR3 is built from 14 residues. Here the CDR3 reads CATSDSLTSYEQYF. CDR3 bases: TGTGCCACCAGTGATTCCCTAACGAGCTACGAGCAGTACTTC.

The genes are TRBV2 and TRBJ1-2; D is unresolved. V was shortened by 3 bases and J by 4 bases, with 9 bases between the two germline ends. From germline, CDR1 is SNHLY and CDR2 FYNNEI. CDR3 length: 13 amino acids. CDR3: CASSDASGYGYTF. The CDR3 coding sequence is TGTGCCAGCAGTGATGCGTCGGGCTATGGCTACACCTTC.

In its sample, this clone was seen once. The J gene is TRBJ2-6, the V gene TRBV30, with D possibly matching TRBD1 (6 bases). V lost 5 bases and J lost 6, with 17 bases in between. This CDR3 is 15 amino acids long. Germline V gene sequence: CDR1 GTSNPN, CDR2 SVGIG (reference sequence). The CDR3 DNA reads TGTGCCTGGTCGCACAGGGCCACTAAGGCCAACGTCCTGACTTTC. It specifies CAWSHRATKANVLTF. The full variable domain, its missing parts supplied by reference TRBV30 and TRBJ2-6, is SQTIHQWPATLVQPVGSPLSLECTVEGTSNPNLYWYRQAAGRGLQLLFYSVGIGQISSEVPQNLSASRPQDRQFILSSKKLLLSDSGFYLCAWSHRATKANVLTFGAGSRLTVL.

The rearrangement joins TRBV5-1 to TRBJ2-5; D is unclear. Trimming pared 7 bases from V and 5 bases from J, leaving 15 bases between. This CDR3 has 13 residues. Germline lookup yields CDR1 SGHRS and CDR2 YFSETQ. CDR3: CASGPGPSETQYF. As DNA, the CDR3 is TGCGCCAGCGGCCCAGGCCCCAGCGAGACCCAGTACTTC.

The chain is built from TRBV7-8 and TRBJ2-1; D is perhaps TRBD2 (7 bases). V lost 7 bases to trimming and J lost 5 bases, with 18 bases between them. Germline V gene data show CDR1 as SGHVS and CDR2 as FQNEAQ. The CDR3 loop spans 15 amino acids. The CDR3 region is CASTQREGTHNEQFF. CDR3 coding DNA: TGTGCCAGCACCCAAAGGGAGGGGACACACAATGAGCAGTTCTTC.

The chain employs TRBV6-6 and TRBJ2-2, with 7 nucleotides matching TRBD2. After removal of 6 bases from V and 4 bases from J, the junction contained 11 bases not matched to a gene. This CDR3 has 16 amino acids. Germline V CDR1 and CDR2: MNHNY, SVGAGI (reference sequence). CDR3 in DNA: TGTGCCAGCAGCCCCTTGCGGGAGAGGGTCACCGGGGAGCTGTTTTTT. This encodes CASSPLRERVTGELFF.

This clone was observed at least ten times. CDR3 coding DNA: TGTGCCAGCAGTTTGATCGGGTCTGAAGCTTTCTTT. It translates to CASSLIGSEAFF. The chain employs TRBV28 and TRBJ1-1; D is unresolved. The CDR3 is 12 residues long. Germline V gives CDR1 MDHEN, CDR2 SYDVKM. Trimming removed 3 bases from V and 6 bases from J, with 8 bases in between.

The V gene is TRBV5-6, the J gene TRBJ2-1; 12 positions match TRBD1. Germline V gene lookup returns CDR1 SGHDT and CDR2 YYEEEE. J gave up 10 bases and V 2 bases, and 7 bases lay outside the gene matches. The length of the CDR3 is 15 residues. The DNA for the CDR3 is TGTGCCAGCAGCTTCCTGGGACAGGGGGCATTGGAGCAGTTCTTC. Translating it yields CASSFLGQGALEQFF.

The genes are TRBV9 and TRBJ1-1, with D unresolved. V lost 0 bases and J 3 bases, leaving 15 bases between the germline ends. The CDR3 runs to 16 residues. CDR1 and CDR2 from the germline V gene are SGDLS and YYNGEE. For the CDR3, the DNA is TGTGCCAGCAGCGTAGGGCGGTCAAGCGGGGACACTGAAGCTTTCTTT. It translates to CASSVGRSSGDTEAFF.

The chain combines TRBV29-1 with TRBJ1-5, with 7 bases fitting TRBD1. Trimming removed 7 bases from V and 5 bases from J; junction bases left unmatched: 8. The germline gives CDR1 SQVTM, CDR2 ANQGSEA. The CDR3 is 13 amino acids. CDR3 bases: TGCAGCGACACCGACAGGGTGGATCAGCCCCAGCATTTT. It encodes CSDTDRVDQPQHF.

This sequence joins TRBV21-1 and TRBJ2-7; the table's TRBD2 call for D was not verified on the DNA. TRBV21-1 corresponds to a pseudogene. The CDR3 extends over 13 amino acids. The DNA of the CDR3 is TGTGCCAGCAGCAAAATGCGGGGGTACGAGCAGTACTTC. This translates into CASSKMRGYEQYF.